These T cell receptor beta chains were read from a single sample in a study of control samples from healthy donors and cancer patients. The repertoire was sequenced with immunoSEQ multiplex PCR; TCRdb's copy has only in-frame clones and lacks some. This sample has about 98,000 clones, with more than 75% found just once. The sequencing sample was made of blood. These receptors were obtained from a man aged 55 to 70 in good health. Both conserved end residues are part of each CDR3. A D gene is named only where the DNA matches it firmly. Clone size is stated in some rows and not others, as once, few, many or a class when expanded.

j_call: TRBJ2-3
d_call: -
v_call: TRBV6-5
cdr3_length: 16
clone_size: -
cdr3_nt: TGTGCCAGCAGTTACTTGCAGGGTGCGCACACAGATACGCAGTATTTT
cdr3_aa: CASSYLQGAHTDTQYF

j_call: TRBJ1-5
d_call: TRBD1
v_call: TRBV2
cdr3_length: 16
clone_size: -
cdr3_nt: TGTGCCAGCAGTGGGGGGGGACAGATAAGCAATCAGCCCCAGCATTTT
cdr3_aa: CASSGGGQISNQPQHF

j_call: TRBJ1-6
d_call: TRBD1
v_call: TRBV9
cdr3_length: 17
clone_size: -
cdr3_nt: TGTGCCAGCCGAGGCGGGGACAGTGGCCAGTATAATTCACCCCTCCACTTT
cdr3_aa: CASRGGDSGQYNSPLHF

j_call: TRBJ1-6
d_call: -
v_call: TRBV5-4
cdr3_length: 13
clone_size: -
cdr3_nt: TGTGCCAGCAGCTTGGCTGGGAATTCACCCCTCCACTTT
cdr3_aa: CASSLAGNSPLHF

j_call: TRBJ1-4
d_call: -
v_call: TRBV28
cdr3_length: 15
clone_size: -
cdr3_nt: TGTGCCAGCAGTTTCGGAGGCGGGGGCCGAGGAAAACTGTTTTTT
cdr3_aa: CASSFGGGGRGKLFF

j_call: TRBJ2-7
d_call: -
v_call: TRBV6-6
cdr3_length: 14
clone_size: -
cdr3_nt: TGTGCCAGCAGTTACGACGAAAGGGCCTACGAGCAGTACTTC
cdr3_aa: CASSYDERAYEQYF

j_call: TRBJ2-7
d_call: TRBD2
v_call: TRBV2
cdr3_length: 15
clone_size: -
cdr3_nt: TGTGCCAGCAGTGGCCCCGGGACTAGCAATCTCGAGCAGTACTTC
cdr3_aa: CASSGPGTSNLEQYF

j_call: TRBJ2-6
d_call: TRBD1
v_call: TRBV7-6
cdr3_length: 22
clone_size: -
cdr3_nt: TGTGCCAGCAGCCCCGAGGGGGCAGGGGCGATCCCTAGTTCCTCTGGGGCCAACGTCCTGACTTTC
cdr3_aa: CASSPEGAGAIPSSSGANVLTF

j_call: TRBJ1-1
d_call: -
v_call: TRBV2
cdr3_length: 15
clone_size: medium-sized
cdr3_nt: TGTGCCAGCAGTGAAGCCGGGACCCTCGGGACTGAAGCTTTCTTT
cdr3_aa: CASSEAGTLGTEAFF

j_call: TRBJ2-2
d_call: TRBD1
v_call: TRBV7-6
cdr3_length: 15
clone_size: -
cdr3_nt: TGTGCCAGCAGCTACGACAGGGGGGGCACCGGGGAGCTGTTTTTT
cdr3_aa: CASSYDRGGTGELFF

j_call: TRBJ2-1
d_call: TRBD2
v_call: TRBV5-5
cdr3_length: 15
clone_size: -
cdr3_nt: TGTGCCAGCAGCTCATCGGGACTAGTCTACAATGAGCAGTTCTTC
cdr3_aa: CASSSSGLVYNEQFF

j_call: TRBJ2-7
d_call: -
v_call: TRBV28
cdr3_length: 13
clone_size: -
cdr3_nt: TGTGCCAGCAGTTTACCCGGCCCCTACGAGCAGTACTTC
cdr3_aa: CASSLPGPYEQYF

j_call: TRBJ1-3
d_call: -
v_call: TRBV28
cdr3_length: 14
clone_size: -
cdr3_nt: TGTGCCAGCAGTTTGACTAACCAGGGAAACACCATATATTTT
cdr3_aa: CASSLTNQGNTIYF

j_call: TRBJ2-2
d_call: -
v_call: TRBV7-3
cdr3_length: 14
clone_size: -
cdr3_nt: TGTGCCAGCAGCTTATTCACGGACACCGGGGAGCTGTTTTTT
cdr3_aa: CASSLFTDTGELFF

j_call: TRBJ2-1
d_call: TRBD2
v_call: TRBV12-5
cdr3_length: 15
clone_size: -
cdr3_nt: TGTGCTAGTGGTACCGGGACTAGCGGCGTCAATGAGCAGTTCTTC
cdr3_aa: CASGTGTSGVNEQFF

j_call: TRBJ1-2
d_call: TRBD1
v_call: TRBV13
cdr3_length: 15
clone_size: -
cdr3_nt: TGTGCCAGCAGCACCTGGACAGGGGGCGGCTATGGCTACACCTTC
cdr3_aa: CASSTWTGGGYGYTF

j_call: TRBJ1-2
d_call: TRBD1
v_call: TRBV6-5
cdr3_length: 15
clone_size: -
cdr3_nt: TGTGCCAGCAGCCGCGGGACAGAGAAGACCTATGGCTACACCTTC
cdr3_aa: CASSRGTEKTYGYTF

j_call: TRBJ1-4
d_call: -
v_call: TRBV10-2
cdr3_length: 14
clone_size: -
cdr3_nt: TGCGCCAGCAGTGAGGGCAGGTACTTGGAAAAACTGTTTTTT
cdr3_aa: CASSEGRYLEKLFF

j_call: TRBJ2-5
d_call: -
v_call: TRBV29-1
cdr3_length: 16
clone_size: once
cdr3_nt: TGCAGCGTTGTAACTACGCGGGACTGGTACCAAGAGACCCAGTACTTC
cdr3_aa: CSVVTTRDWYQETQYF

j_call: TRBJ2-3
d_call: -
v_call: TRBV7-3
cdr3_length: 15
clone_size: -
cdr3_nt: TGTGCCAGCAGCCCACACGGCGGGGAAGCAGATACGCAGTATTTT
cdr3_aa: CASSPHGGEADTQYF

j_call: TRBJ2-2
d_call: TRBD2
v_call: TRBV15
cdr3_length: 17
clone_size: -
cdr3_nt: TGTGCCACCAGCAGAGATTTCCAGGGAGGGATGGCCGGGGAGCTGTTTTTT
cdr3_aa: CATSRDFQGGMAGELFF

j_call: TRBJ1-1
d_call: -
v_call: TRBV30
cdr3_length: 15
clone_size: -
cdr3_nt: TGTGCCTGGAGTACAACAGGGACATGGGCGACTGAAGCTTTCTTT
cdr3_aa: CAWSTTGTWATEAFF

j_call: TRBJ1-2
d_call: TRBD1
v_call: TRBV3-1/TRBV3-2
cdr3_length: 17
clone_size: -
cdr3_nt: TGTGCCAGCAGCCAACACGGGAGGACAGGGGGGGGGTATGGCTACACCTTC
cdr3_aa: CASSQHGRTGGGYGYTF

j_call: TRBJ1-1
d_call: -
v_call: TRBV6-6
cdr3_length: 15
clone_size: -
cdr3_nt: TGTGCCAGCAGTTTTTTAACTGGAGGGGACACTGAAGCTTTCTTT
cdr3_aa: CASSFLTGGDTEAFF

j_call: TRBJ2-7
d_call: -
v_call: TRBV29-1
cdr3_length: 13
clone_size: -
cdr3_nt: TGCAGCGTTGAAAACCCGGGTTGGAGCGAGCAGTACTTC
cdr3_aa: CSVENPGWSEQYF

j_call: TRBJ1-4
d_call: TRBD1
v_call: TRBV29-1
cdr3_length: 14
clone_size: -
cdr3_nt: TGCAGCGTTTTACAGGGGGCAACTAATGAAAAACTGTTTTTT
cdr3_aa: CSVLQGATNEKLFF

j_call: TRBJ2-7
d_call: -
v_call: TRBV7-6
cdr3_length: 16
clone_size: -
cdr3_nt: TGTGCCAGCAGCTTAGAAGTCGGGGGACCCCCCTACGAGCAGTACTTC
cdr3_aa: CASSLEVGGPPYEQYF

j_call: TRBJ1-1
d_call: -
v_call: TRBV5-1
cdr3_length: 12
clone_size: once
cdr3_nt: TGCGCCCGCCAACAGGTGTTCACTGAAGCTTTCTTT
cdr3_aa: CARQQVFTEAFF

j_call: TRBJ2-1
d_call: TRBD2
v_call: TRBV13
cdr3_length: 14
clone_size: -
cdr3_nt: TGTGCCAGCAGCACGGGGGGCTCCTACAATGAGCAGTTCTTC
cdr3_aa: CASSTGGSYNEQFF

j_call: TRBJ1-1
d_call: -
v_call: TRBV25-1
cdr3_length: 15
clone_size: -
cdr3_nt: TGTGCCAGCAGTCTCCGCGGGGAGATGGGCACTGAAGCTTTCTTT
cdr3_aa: CASSLRGEMGTEAFF

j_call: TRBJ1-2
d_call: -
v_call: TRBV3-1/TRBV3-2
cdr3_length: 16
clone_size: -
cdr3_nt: TGTGCCAGCAGCCAAGTCTCTGTAAAGGTCGTTGGTGGCTACACCTTC
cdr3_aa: CASSQVSVKVVGGYTF

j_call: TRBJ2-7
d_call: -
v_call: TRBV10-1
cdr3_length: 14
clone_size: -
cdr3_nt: TGCGCCAGCAGTGAGTCCGGCAGGAGTGGGAAGCAGTACTTC
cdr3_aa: CASSESGRSGKQYF

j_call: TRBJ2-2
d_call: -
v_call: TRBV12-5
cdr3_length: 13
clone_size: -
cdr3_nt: TGTGCTAGTGGGAGGGACGCTATCGGGGAGCTGTTTTTT
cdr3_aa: CASGRDAIGELFF

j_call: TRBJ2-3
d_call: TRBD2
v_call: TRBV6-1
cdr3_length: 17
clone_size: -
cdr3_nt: TGTGCCAGCAGTGGACTCCGGACTAGCGGCCGCACAGATACGCAGTATTTT
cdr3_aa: CASSGLRTSGRTDTQYF

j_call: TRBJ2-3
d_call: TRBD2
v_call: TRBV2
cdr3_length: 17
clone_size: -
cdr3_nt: TGTGCCAGCAAGCGGGCTAGCGGGGGGCTGAGCACAGATACGCAGTATTTT
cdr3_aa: CASKRASGGLSTDTQYF

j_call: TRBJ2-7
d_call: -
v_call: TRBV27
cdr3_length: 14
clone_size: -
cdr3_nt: TGTGCCAGCTCCAACACAGGGTCTCTCCGCGAGCAGTACTTC
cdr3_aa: CASSNTGSLREQYF

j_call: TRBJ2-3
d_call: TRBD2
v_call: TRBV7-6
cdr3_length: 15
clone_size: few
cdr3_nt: TGTGCCAGCAGCCCACTAGCGGGAGCATCAGATACGCAGTATTTT
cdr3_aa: CASSPLAGASDTQYF